The 2 T cell receptor beta chains in this list originate from one sample, sequenced in a study of post-analysis software for immune sequencing data. Study outcomes and limitations: In patients, five or six TRBV segments were more frequent than in controls, with TRBV5-6, TRBV5-1 and TRBV20-1 among them.

Presence of unique molecular identifiers characterized the TCR beta cDNA libraries. TCRdb called the PCR reads again in MiXCR, with one record for every CDR3 protein. Of hundreds of thousands of distinct CDR3 sequences listed, 59% are singletons. The antigens these receptors bind are not known. Material for sequencing was blood. These receptors were collected from a girl aged 2-9 years with multiple sclerosis.

This clonotype has a single count. The rearrangement joins TRBV7-3 to TRBJ1-2; TRBD1 agrees at 10 bases. This CDR3 region has 19 residues. After removal of 2 bases from V and 1 base from J, the junction contained 13 bases not matched to a gene. Germline V CDR1 and CDR2: SGHTA, FQGTGA. In DNA, the CDR3 is TGTGCCAGCAGCTTATATCCCTCTCTCGGACAGGGGGTTAACTATGGCTACACCTTC. It encodes CASSLYPSLGQGVNYGYTF.

The chain carries TRBV6-1 and TRBJ1-3; no clear D gene. CDR3 length: 14 residues. Trimming took 8 bases from V and 0 from J, leaving 11 bases between them. The germline V gene has CDR1 MNHNS and CDR2 SASEGT. The CDR3 region is CASRGPFSGNTIYF. As DNA, the CDR3 is TGTGCCAGCCGAGGGCCGTTCTCTGGAAACACCATATATTTT.